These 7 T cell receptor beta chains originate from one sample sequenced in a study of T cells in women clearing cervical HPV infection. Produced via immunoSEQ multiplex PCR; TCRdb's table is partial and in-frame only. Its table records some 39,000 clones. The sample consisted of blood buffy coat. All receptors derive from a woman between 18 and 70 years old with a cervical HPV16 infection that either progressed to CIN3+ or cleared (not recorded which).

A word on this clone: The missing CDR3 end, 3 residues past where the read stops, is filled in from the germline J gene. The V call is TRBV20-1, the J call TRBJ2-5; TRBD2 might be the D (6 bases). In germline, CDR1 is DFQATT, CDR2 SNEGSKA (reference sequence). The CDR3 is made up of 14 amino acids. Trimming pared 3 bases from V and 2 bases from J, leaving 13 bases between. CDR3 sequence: CSASRGELQETQYF. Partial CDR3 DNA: TGCAGTGCTAGCCGCGGGGAGCTTCAAGAGACC.

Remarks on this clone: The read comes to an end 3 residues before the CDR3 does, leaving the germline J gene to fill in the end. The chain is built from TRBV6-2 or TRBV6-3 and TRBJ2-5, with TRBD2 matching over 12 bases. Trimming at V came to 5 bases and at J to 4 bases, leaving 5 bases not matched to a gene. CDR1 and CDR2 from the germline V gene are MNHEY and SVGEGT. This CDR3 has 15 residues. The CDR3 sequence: CASSALAGGPETQYF. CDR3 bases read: TGTGCCAGCAGTGCCCTAGCGGGGGGGCCAGAGACC.

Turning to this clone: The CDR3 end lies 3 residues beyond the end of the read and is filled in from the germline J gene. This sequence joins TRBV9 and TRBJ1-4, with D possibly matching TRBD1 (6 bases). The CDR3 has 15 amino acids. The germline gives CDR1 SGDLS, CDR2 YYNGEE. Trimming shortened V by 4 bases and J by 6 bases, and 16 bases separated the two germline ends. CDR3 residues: CASSSGVSFDEKLFF. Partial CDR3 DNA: TGTGCCAGCAGCTCAGGGGTGTCCTTCGATGAAAAA.

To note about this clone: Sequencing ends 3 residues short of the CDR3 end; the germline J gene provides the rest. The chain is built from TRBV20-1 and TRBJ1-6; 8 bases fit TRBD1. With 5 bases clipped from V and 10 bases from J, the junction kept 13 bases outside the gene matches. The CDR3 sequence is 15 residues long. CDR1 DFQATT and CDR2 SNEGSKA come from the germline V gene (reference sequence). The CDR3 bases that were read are TGCAGTGCTTTTTCCCCGGCAGGGGGCAAATCACCC. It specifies CSAFSPAGGKSP. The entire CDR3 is CSAFSPAGGKSPLHF.

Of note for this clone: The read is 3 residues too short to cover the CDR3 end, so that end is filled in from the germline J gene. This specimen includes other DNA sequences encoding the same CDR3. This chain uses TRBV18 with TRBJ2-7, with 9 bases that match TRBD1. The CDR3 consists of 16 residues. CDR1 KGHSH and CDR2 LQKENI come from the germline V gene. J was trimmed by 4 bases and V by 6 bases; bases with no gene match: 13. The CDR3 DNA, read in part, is TGTGCCAGCTCCCCCCCGTGGGACAGGGTGGGTTACGAG. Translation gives CASSPPWDRVGYE. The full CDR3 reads CASSPPWDRVGYEQYF.

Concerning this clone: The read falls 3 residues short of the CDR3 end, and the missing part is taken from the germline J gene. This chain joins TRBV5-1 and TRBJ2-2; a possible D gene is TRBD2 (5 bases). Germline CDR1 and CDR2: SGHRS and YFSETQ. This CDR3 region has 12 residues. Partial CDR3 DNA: TGCGCCAGCAGCCCACCCAGGACTCTG. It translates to CASSPPRTL. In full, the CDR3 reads CASSPPRTLLFF.

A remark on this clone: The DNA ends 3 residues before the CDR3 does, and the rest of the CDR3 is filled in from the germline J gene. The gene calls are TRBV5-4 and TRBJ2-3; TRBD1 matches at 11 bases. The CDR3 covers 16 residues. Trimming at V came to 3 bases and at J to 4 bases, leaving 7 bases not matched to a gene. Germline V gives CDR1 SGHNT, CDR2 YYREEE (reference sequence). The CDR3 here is CASSSWDRGRADTQYF. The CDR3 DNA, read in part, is TGTGCCAGCAGCTCCTGGGACAGGGGGAGGGCAGATACG. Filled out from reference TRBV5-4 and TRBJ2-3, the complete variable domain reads ETGVTQSPTHLIKTRGQQVTLRCSSQSGHNTVSWYQQALGQGPQFIFQYYREEENGRGNFPPRFSGLQFPNYSSELNVNALELDDSALYLCASSSWDRGRADTQYFGPGTRLTVL.